The next 15 T cell receptor beta chains were all read from a single sample in a study of blood T cells in healthy people across ages. A second roughly 6 to 12 cycle PCR used barcoded and J-beta primers. TCRdb passed the 5' RACE reads through MiXCR, listing each CDR3 protein once. The top ten clones hold 3.6% of a sample with over 600,000 distinct CDR3 sequences, roughly 21% of them seen once. Material: blood. The receptors come from a man in his 70s in good health.

A few counts support this clonotype. This chain connects TRBV5-1 to TRBJ1-6; D might be TRBD1 (6 bases). Germline-derived CDR1 and CDR2 are SGHRS and YFSETQ. CDR3 length equals 19 residues. The V end lost 2 bases, the J end lost 7 bases, and 25 bases lay between the germline ends. The CDR3 DNA follows: TGCGCCAGCAGCTTCGCCGGGGGAGCAGGGGCCTCCCCAAATTCACCCCTCCACTTT. It encodes CASSFAGGAGASPNSPLHF.

This clonotype was counted only a few times. V usage is TRBV12-3 or TRBV12-4 and J usage is TRBJ2-2, with 9 positions matching TRBD2. CDR3 length: 17 residues. Unmatched junction bases numbered 9, after V lost 6 bases and J lost 1 base. CDR3 in DNA: TGTGCCAGCAGCTTCCTTAGCGGGAGTTGGAACACCGGGGAGCTGTTTTTT. As protein: CASSFLSGSWNTGELFF.

This sequence joins TRBV29-1 and TRBJ2-3; a weak D match, TRBD2 (6 bases). The V and J ends lost 7 bases and 3 bases respectively, with 17 bases between them. The V gene's germline CDR1 is SQVTM and CDR2 ANQGSEA. This CDR3 contains 14 residues. The CDR3 DNA sequence: TGCAGCGGTTATGGGGGAGGAGGGACAGATACGCAGTATTTT. Its translation: CSGYGGGGTDTQYF.

V and J are TRBV7-9 and TRBJ2-5, with D possibly TRBD2 on 6 matching bases. The CDR3 is 15 amino acids. CDR1 is SEHNR, CDR2 FQNEAQ, per germline (reference sequence). The V end lost 2 bases, the J end lost 4 bases, and 14 bases lay between the germline ends. This CDR3 is CASSLPYGDLETQYF. The CDR3 nucleotides read TGTGCCAGCAGCTTACCGTATGGGGACTTAGAGACCCAGTACTTC.

CDR3 sequence (DNA): TGTGCCAGTAGCGGGACAGGGACCATCACCGGGGAGCTGTTTTTT. Encoded protein: CASSGTGTITGELFF. The J gene is TRBJ2-2, the V gene TRBV19, with TRBD1 matching over 9 bases. The CDR3 runs 15 residues. Looked up from germline, CDR1 is LNHDA and CDR2 is SQIVND (reference sequence). The V segment lost 6 bases and the J segment 4 bases; nucleotides outside the gene matches: 6.

This clonotype was counted a few times. CDR3: CASSFSEGPYNEQFF. For the CDR3, the DNA is TGTGCCAGCAGTTTTTCCGAGGGTCCCTACAATGAGCAGTTCTTC. The V gene is TRBV7-2, the J gene TRBJ2-1; possibly TRBD2 for D (5 bases). This CDR3 spans 15 amino acids. Trimming stripped 6 bases from V and 2 bases from J, with 14 bases between. Germline V gives CDR1 SGHTA, CDR2 FQGNSA.

This clonotype was seen many times. The chain has TRBV7-2 and TRBJ2-7; D might be TRBD2 (5 bases). The V gene lost 3 bases and the J gene lost 2 bases, with 11 bases spanning the gap. Germline V gene lookup returns CDR1 SGHTA and CDR2 FQGNSA. This CDR3 is 14 amino acids long. The CDR3 region is CASSFNAGTYEQYF. As DNA, the CDR3 is TGTGCCAGCAGCTTTAACGCCGGGACCTACGAGCAGTACTTC.

The CDR3: CASSVQGASSYNEQFF. The CDR3 nucleotides read TGCGCCAGCAGCGTGCAAGGGGCCAGCTCCTACAATGAGCAGTTCTTC. This rearrangement joins TRBV5-1 to TRBJ2-1, with D perhaps matching TRBD1 (5 bases). Trimming shortened V by 4 bases and J by 0 bases, and 14 bases separated the two germline ends. The CDR3 runs to 16 residues. Per germline, CDR1 SGHRS and CDR2 YFSETQ.

This clonotype was picked up a small number of times. This chain uses TRBV29-1 with TRBJ2-4; weak D call: TRBD2 (6 bases). Trimming stripped 8 bases from V and 7 bases from J, with 12 bases between. Germline V CDR1 and CDR2: SQVTM, ANQGSEA. The CDR3 is 11 residues long. The CDR3 DNA is TGCAGCACAGGACGGGGGAACATTCAGTACTTC. It specifies CSTGRGNIQYF. Complete variable domain (other parts from reference TRBV29-1 and TRBJ2-4): SAVISQKPSRDICQRGTSLTIQCQVDSQVTMMFWYRQQPGQSLTLIATANQGSEATYESGFVIDKFPISRPNLTFSTLTVSNMSPEDSSIYLCSTGRGNIQYFGAGTRLSVL.

V gene TRBV6-1 combines with J gene TRBJ2-5; 9 bases match TRBD2. CDR3 length: 16 amino acids. V dropped 3 bases and J dropped 2; count of bases not matched to a gene: 7. Germline V gene sequence: CDR1 MNHNS, CDR2 SASEGT. This CDR3 reads CASSELGLAGQETQYF. CDR3 DNA: TGTGCCAGCAGTGAGTTGGGACTAGCCGGACAAGAGACCCAGTACTTC.

The sample holds a few counts of this clonotype. The chain couples TRBV12-3 or TRBV12-4 to TRBJ2-3; D remains unclear. V was trimmed by 5 bases and J by 2 bases, leaving 20 bases between them. This CDR3 spans 17 amino acids. The CDR3 sequence is CASSPPRASHDTDTQYF. The CDR3 region has the DNA TGTGCCAGCAGTCCCCCCCGGGCCAGTCATGACACAGATACGCAGTATTTT.

This clonotype was detected a few times. This CDR3 fails to terminate in the conserved phenylalanine or tryptophan, so it likely reflects a read error. The chain uses TRBV12-3 or TRBV12-4 and TRBJ2-4; D is unclear. V lost 6 bases to trimming and J lost 6 bases, with 9 bases between them. CDR3 length equals 12 residues. The CDR3 sequence: CASSGPPNIQYL. CDR3 sequence (DNA): TGTGCCAGCAGCGGACCGCCAAACATTCAGTACCTC.

This clonotype was counted only a few times. The chain couples TRBV15 to TRBJ2-5; D may correspond to TRBD1 or TRBD2 (5 bases each). This CDR3 comprises 18 residues. V lost 0 bases and J lost 2, with 19 bases in between. Germline V gene lookup returns CDR1 LNHNV and CDR2 YYDKDF (reference sequence). In nucleotides, the CDR3 is TGTGCCACCAGCAGAGATCTAGGTTTAACAGGAGGTCAAGAGACCCAGTACTTC. It encodes CATSRDLGLTGGQETQYF. The whole variable domain, remainder taken from reference TRBV15 and TRBJ2-5, is DAMVIQNPRYQVTQFGKPVTLSCSQTLNHNVMYWYQQKSSQAPKLLFHYYDKDFNNEADTPDNFQSRRPNTSFCFLDIRSPGLGDTAMYLCATSRDLGLTGGQETQYFGPGTRLLVL.

The V call is TRBV11-2, the J call TRBJ2-7; the D is unclear. Germline V gene data show CDR1 as SGHAT and CDR2 as FQNNGV. V lost 5 bases, J lost 0 bases, and 14 bases lay in between. The CDR3 contains 15 residues. CDR3 protein: CASSPDGRNSYEQYF. Here the CDR3 DNA reads TGTGCCAGCAGCCCAGACGGGCGTAACTCCTACGAGCAGTACTTC. Full variable domain (missing parts from reference TRBV11-2 and TRBJ2-7): EAGVAQSPRYKIIEKRQSVAFWCNPISGHATLYWYQQILGQGPKLLIQFQNNGVVDDSQLPKDRFSAERLKGVDSTLKIQPAKLEDSAVYLCASSPDGRNSYEQYFGPGTRLTVT.

The rearrangement links TRBV12-3 or TRBV12-4 to TRBJ2-5, with 12 bases matching TRBD2. The CDR3 length is 18 residues. The V gene end was trimmed by 2 bases and the J gene end by 0 bases; junction bases not matched to a gene: 7. CDR3 coding DNA: TGTGCCAGCAGTTTATTTGGGCTAGCGGGAGGGTACCAAGAGACCCAGTACTTC. Amino acid sequence: CASSLFGLAGGYQETQYF.